This T cell receptor (beta chain) was identified during a study of cytomegalovirus exposure and HLA in healthy donors. Study summary: A subsequent analysis reported that the 110 or so validation repertoires were produced on the same platform that had also been used for the roughly 700 first-cohort repertoires.

General observations from the study: Many donors shared some public TCRs, even though most TCR sequences were rare. A list of 164 TCR beta chains associated with cytomegalovirus was given. There were a few CMV-associated chains whose specificity for CMV antigens was confirmed in vitro.

On this clone itself: Its antigen is not identified.

V was pared by 2 bases and J by 5 bases, with 6 bases between. The CDR3 extends over 12 amino acids. Germline V CDR1 and CDR2: MNHEY, SVGAGI. Generated by immunoSEQ multiplex PCR, the TCRdb table keeps only in-frame clones and is missing some. Of under 350,000 clones in the sample, 65% to 90% were seen once. Sequences were obtained from PBMCs. The origin of this receptor is a woman in her late teens or twenties in good health and CMV-seronegative. The chain is built from TRBV6-5 and TRBJ2-5; D is perhaps TRBD2 (5 bases). DNA of the CDR3: TGTGCCAGCAGTTACCGGGGTGAGACCCAGTACTTC. Its protein is CASSYRGETQYF.